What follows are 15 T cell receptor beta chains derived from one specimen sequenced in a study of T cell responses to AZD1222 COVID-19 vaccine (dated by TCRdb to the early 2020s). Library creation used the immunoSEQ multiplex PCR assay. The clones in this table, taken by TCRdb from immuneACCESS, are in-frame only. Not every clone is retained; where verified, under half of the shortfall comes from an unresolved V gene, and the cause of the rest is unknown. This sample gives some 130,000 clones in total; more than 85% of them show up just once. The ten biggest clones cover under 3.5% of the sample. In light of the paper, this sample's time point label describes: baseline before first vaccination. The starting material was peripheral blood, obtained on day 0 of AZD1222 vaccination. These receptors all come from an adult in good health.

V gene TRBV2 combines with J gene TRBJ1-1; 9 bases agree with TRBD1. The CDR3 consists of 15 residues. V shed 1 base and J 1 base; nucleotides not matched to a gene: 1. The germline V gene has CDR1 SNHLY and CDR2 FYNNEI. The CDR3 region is CASSEGGQGNTEAFF. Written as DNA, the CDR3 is TGTGCCAGCAGTGAAGGGGGACAGGGGAACACTGAAGCTTTCTTT.

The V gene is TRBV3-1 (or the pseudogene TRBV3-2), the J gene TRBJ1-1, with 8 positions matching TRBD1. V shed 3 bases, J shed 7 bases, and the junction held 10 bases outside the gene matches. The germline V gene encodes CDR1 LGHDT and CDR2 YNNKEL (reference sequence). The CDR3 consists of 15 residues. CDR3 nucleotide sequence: TGTGCCAGCAGCCAGGGAGCAGGGGGCCTGGATGAAGCTTTCTTT. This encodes CASSQGAGGLDEAFF.

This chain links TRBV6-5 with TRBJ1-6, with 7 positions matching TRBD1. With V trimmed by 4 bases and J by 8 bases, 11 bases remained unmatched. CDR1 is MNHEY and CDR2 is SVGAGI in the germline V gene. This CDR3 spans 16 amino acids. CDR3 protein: CASSSTPDRVHSPLHF. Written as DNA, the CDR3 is TGTGCCAGCAGTTCGACACCCGACAGGGTGCATTCACCCCTCCACTTT.

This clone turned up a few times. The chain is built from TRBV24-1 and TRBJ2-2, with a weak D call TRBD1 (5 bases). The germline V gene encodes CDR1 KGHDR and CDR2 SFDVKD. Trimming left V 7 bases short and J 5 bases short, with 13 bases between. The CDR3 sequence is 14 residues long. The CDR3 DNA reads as TGTGCCACCAGAGGCCTGGCAGGGACCGGGGAGCTGTTTTTT. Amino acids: CATRGLAGTGELFF.

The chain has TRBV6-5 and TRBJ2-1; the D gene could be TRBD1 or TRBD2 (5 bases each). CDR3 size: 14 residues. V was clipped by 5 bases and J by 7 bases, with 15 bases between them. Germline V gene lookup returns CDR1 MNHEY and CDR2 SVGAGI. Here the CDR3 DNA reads TGTGCCAGCAGTACCTTTGGGACCATTAATGAGCAGTTCTTC. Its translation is CASSTFGTINEQFF.

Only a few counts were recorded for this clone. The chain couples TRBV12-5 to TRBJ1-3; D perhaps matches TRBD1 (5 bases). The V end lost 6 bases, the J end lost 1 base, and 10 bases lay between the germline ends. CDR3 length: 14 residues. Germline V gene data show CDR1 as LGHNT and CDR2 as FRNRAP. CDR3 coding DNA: TGTGCTAGTGGGATCGGGACTTCTGGAAACACCATATATTTT. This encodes CASGIGTSGNTIYF.

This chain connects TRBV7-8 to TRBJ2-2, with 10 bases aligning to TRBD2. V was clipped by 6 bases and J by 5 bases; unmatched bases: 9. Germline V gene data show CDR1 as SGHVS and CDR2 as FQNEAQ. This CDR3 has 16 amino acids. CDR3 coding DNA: TGTGCCAGCAGTAATCCCCGGACTAGCGGTACCGGGGAGCTGTTTTTT. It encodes CASSNPRTSGTGELFF.

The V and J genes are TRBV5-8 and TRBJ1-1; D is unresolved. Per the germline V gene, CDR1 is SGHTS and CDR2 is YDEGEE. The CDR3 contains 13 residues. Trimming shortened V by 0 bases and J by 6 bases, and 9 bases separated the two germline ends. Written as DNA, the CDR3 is TGTGCCAGCAGCTTGGAGATTTCGGCTGAAGCTTTCTTT. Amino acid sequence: CASSLEISAEAFF.

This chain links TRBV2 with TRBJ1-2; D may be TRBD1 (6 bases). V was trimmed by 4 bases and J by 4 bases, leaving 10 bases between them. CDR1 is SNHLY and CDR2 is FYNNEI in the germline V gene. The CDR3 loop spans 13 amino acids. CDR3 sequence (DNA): TGTGCCAGCAGTGGACAGGACTTCTATGGCTACACCTTC. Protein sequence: CASSGQDFYGYTF.

The CDR3 nucleotides read TGTGCCAGCAGTTTCCAGACCGGTTCCACTGAAGCTTTCTTT. Protein product: CASSFQTGSTEAFF. The rearrangement joins TRBV27 to TRBJ1-1; D gene ambiguous. Per the germline V gene, CDR1 is MNHEY and CDR2 is SMNVEV (reference sequence). The CDR3 sequence is 14 residues long. Trimming took off 3 bases at V and 4 bases at J, with 12 bases between the two ends.

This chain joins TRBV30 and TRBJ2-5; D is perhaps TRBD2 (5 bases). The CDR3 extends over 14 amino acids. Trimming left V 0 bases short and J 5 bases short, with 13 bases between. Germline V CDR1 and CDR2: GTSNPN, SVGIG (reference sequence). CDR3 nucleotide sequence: TGTGCCTGGAGTGTAGGACTCTCAAGGGAGACCCAGTACTTC. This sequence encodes CAWSVGLSRETQYF.

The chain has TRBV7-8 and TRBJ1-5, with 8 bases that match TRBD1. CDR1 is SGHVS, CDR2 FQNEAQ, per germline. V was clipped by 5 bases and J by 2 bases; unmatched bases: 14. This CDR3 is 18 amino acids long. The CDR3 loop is CASSPMGGTGLRNQPQHF. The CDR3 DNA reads TGTGCCAGCAGCCCAATGGGGGGGACAGGTTTGCGCAATCAGCCCCAGCATTTT.

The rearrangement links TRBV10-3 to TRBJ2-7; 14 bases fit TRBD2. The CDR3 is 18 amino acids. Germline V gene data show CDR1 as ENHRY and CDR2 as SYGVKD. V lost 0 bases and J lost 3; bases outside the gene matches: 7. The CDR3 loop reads CAISESMGTSGSIYEQYF. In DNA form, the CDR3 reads TGTGCCATCAGTGAGTCGATGGGGACTAGCGGGAGTATCTACGAGCAGTACTTC.

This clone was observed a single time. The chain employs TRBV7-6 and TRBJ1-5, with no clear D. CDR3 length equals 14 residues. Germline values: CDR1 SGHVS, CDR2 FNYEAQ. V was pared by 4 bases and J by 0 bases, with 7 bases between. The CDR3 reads CASSSGLSNQPQHF. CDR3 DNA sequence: TGTGCCAGCAGCTCAGGACTTAGCAATCAGCCCCAGCATTTT. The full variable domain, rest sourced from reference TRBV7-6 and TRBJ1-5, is GAGVSQSPRYKVTKRGQDVALRCDPISGHVSLYWYRQALGQGPEFLTYFNYEAQQDKSGLPNDRFSAERPEGSISTLTIQRTEQRDSAMYRCASSSGLSNQPQHFGDGTRLSIL.

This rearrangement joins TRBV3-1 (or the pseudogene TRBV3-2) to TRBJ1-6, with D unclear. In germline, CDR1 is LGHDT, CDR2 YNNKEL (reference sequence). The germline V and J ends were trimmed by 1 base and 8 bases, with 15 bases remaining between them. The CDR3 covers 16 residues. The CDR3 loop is CASSQGWAESHSPLHF. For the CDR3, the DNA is TGTGCCAGCAGCCAAGGGTGGGCTGAGAGCCATTCACCCCTCCACTTT.